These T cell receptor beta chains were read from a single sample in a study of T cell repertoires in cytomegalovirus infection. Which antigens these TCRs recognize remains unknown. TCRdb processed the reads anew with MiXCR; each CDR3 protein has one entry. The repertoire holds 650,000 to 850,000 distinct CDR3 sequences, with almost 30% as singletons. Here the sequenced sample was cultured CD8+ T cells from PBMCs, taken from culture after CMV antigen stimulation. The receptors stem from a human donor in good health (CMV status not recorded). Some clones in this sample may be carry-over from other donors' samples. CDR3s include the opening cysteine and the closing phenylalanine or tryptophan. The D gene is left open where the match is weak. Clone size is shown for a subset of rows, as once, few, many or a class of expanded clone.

CASRHTAGGLLREAFF	TGTGCCAGCAGACACACAGCGGGGGGGCTGCTGAGGGAAGCTTTCTTT	-	TRBV7-6	TRBJ1-1	once
CASSFKVRGKEAFF	TGTGCCAGTAGTTTTAAGGTCCGCGGAAAAGAGGCTTTCTTT	-	TRBV19	TRBJ1-1	-
CATSREQTGGPYNEQFF	TGTGCCACCAGCAGAGAACAGACAGGGGGCCCATACAATGAGCAGTTCTTC	TRBD1	TRBV15	TRBJ2-1	few
CASSRGSDKSNQPQHF	TGTGCCAGCAGCCGGGGATCAGATAAGAGCAATCAGCCCCAGCATTTT	-	TRBV7-8	TRBJ1-5	few
CASRHRGPLDNSPLHF	TGTGCCAGCAGGCACAGGGGGCCACTAGATAATTCACCCCTCCACTTT	TRBD1	TRBV28	TRBJ1-6	few
CASSFAWQNGELFF	TGTGCCAGCAGTTTCGCTTGGCAGAACGGGGAGCTGTTTTTT	-	TRBV12-3/TRBV12-4	TRBJ2-2	few
CASSSFGPYSGYTF	TGTGCCAGCAGCTCTTTTGGCCCCTATAGTGGCTACACCTTC	-	TRBV5-4	TRBJ1-2	-
CASRNRTFTEAFF	TGTGCCAGCAGAAACCGGACTTTCACTGAAGCTTTCTTT	-	TRBV2	TRBJ1-1	few
CASSLGGVAYNEQFF	TGTGCCAGCAGCTTAGGCGGGGTAGCCTACAATGAGCAGTTCTTC	-	TRBV7-6	TRBJ2-1	many
CASSGPSSRYNEQFF	TGTGCCAGCAGCGGGCCCTCTTCTCGCTACAATGAGCAGTTCTTC	-	TRBV13	TRBJ2-1	once
CSARDWGSGANVLTF	TGCAGTGCTAGAGATTGGGGCTCTGGGGCCAACGTCCTGACTTTC	-	TRBV20-1	TRBJ2-6	-
CASSWDRYQETQYF	TGTGCCAGCAGTTGGGACCGTTATCAAGAGACCCAGTACTTC	-	TRBV12-3/TRBV12-4	TRBJ2-5	many
CSSDGAEGYTF	TGCAGCTCCGACGGTGCCGAAGGCTACACCTTC	-	TRBV29-1	TRBJ1-2	many
CASSSSGGRNQPQHF	TGTGCCAGCAGTTCCTCGGGCGGTCGCAATCAGCCCCAGCATTTT	-	TRBV12-3/TRBV12-4	TRBJ1-5	few
CASSPRTSEKLFF	TGTGCCAGCAGCCCTCGAACTTCTGAAAAACTGTTTTTT	-	TRBV12-3/TRBV12-4	TRBJ1-4	few
CASSESRSKGPGANVLTF	TGTGCCAGCAGTGAATCTAGGAGTAAGGGGCCGGGGGCCAACGTCCTGACTTTC	-	TRBV25-1	TRBJ2-6	-
CATSSNLFKEAFF	TGTGCCACCAGCAGTAACCTATTCAAGGAGGCTTTCTTT	-	TRBV15	TRBJ1-1	few
CSARDRPSGEVNTGELFF	TGCAGTGCTAGAGATAGGCCTAGCGGGGAAGTGAACACCGGGGAGCTGTTTTTT	TRBD2	TRBV20-1	TRBJ2-2	-
CASSQDRPRREETQYF	TGTGCCAGCAGCCAAGATCGGCCCCGGCGGGAGGAGACCCAGTACTTC	TRBD2	TRBV3-1	TRBJ2-5	-
CASSLARSYNEQFF	TGTGCCAGCAGCTTAGCCAGGTCCTACAATGAGCAGTTCTTC	-	TRBV7-6	TRBJ2-1	many
CALSTNTEAFF	TGTGCCCTTTCAACGAACACTGAAGCTTTCTTT	-	TRBV6-6	TRBJ1-1	few
CASSQWTPNSGANVLTF	TGCGCCAGCAGCCAATGGACACCCAACTCTGGGGCCAACGTCCTGACTTTC	-	TRBV4-1	TRBJ2-6	many
CATSDPDRSPDTQYF	TGTGCCACCAGTGACCCTGACAGGTCCCCAGATACGCAGTATTTT	-	TRBV24-1	TRBJ2-3	few
CASSLRWDEQYF	TGTGCCAGCAGCCTGAGATGGGACGAGCAGTACTTC	-	TRBV6-1	TRBJ2-7	-
CASSLGMDRNNEQFF	TGTGCTAGCAGCTTAGGGATGGACAGGAACAATGAGCAGTTCTTC	TRBD1	TRBV7-7	TRBJ2-1	few
CASSPLGGVNTGELFF	TGTGCCAGCAGCCCCCTAGGAGGGGTTAACACCGGGGAGCTGTTTTTT	-	TRBV7-3	TRBJ2-2	many
CASSEVGKNTEAFF	TGTGCCAGCAGTGAAGTGGGTAAGAACACTGAAGCTTTCTTT	-	TRBV2	TRBJ1-1	-
CASSRQVEVEKLFF	TGTGCCAGCAGCCGACAGGTCGAGGTGGAAAAACTGTTTTTT	-	TRBV7-9	TRBJ1-4	few
CASSHIGGSPYEQYF	TGTGCCAGCAGCCACATCGGGGGATCTCCCTACGAGCAGTACTTC	-	TRBV6-6	TRBJ2-7	few
CASSWVMGYGPNTGELFF	TGTGCCAGCAGTTGGGTGATGGGTTACGGGCCGAACACCGGGGAGCTGTTTTTT	-	TRBV12-3/TRBV12-4	TRBJ2-2	few
CASSLDRMSGANVLTF	TGTGCCAGCAGCTTAGACAGAATGTCTGGGGCCAACGTCCTGACTTTC	-	TRBV7-8	TRBJ2-6	few
CASSARDRGTGYTF	TGTGCCAGCAGTGCCCGGGACAGGGGGACGGGCTACACCTTC	TRBD1	TRBV6-1	TRBJ1-2	-
CATSDRQGPGTGELFF	TGTGCCACCAGTGATAGACAGGGCCCGGGGACCGGGGAGCTGTTTTTT	TRBD1	TRBV24-1	TRBJ2-2	-
CAISESGTGLNTEAFF	TGTGCCATCAGTGAGTCGGGGACAGGGTTGAACACTGAAGCTTTCTTT	TRBD1	TRBV10-3	TRBJ1-1	-
CASSLIRGSLTNEQFF	TGTGCCAGCAGCTTAATCCGAGGGTCCCTCACCAATGAGCAGTTCTTC	-	TRBV7-9	TRBJ2-1	-
CASSLALGQGITGELFF	TGTGCCAGCAGCTTAGCGCTCGGACAGGGGATAACCGGGGAGCTGTTTTTT	TRBD1	TRBV7-9	TRBJ2-2	few
CASSSEGMGNQPQHF	TGTGCTAGCAGCTCCGAGGGGATGGGCAATCAGCCCCAGCATTTT	-	TRBV7-7	TRBJ1-5	many
CSVVGDSSAGELFF	TGCAGCGTTGTGGGGGACAGTTCGGCCGGGGAGCTGTTTTTT	TRBD1	TRBV29-1	TRBJ2-2	-
CASSFWSAPPTGELFF	TGCGCCAGCAGCTTTTGGTCAGCCCCCCCAACCGGGGAGCTGTTTTTT	-	TRBV5-1	TRBJ2-2	-
CASNYREARNQPQHF	TGTGCCAGTAACTACAGGGAGGCTCGCAATCAGCCCCAGCATTTT	-	TRBV19	TRBJ1-5	-
CASSLEDSFYEQYF	TGTGCCAGCAGCTTAGAGGACAGCTTCTACGAGCAGTACTTC	-	TRBV7-9	TRBJ2-7	few
CASSFRRIRDTEAFF	TGTGCCAGCAGTTTTCGTAGGATAAGGGACACTGAAGCTTTCTTT	-	TRBV6-2/TRBV6-3	TRBJ1-1	many
CASNRWADPYEQYF	TGTGCCAGTAATAGATGGGCAGATCCCTACGAGCAGTACTTC	-	TRBV19	TRBJ2-7	few
CASSLGTGGFGANVLTF	TGTGCTAGCAGCTTAGGAACGGGTGGGTTTGGGGCCAACGTCCTGACTTTC	-	TRBV7-7	TRBJ2-6	few
CASSSGLAVITDTQYF	TGTGCCAGCAGTTCCGGACTAGCGGTGATCACAGATACGCAGTATTTT	TRBD2	TRBV13	TRBJ2-3	-
CASSVIIPDEGVETQYF	TGTGCCAGCAGCGTAATTATCCCGGACGAGGGGGTTGAGACCCAGTACTTC	-	TRBV7-9	TRBJ2-5	-
CATYADTQYF	TGTGCCACCTACGCAGATACGCAGTATTTT	-	TRBV10-3	TRBJ2-3	-